A selection of T cell receptor beta chains follows, all from one sample in a study of PD-L1 blockade in urothelial cancer. The data were produced by immunoSEQ multiplex PCR, yet TCRdb's version contains in-frame clones alone and is incomplete. The sample holds about 79,000 clones, over 80% seen once. The material was PBMCs, obtained around atezolizumab (anti-PD-L1) treatment. These receptors were collected from a man aged 35 to 55 with urothelial cancer. The CDR3 runs from the conserved cysteine through the conserved F or W. Each record gives: J gene, clone size, D gene, V gene, CDR3 DNA, CDR3 protein. D genes are given only for firm matches. The size entry is marked missing in some rows and otherwise reads once, few, many or a size class.

J: TRBJ2-7; size: NA; D: TRBD1; V: TRBV13; DNA: TGTGCCAGCAGCTTAGGCCTGACAGGGTTCATTACCTACGAGCAGTACTTC; CDR3: CASSLGLTGFITYEQYF
J: TRBJ1-3; size: NA; D: NA; V: TRBV28; DNA: TGTGCCAGCAATAGGTGGAGAACTGGAAACACCATATATTTT; CDR3: CASNRWRTGNTIYF
J: TRBJ2-1; size: NA; D: NA; V: TRBV15; DNA: TGTGCCACCAGCAGAGTGCGGGAACGGGGTGAGCAGTTCTTC; CDR3: CATSRVRERGEQFF
J: TRBJ1-3; size: NA; D: NA; V: TRBV30; DNA: TGTGCCTGGAGGTCCAGGGGTCGAAACACCATATATTTT; CDR3: CAWRSRGRNTIYF
J: TRBJ2-5; size: NA; D: NA; V: TRBV7-9; DNA: TGTGCCAGCAGTCTAGGAGTGGCAAACCAAGGAGAGACCCAGTACTTC; CDR3: CASSLGVANQGETQYF
J: TRBJ2-7; size: NA; D: NA; V: TRBV28; DNA: TGTGCCAGCAGTCAGCCCAGGGCTGGGTACGAGCAGTACTTC; CDR3: CASSQPRAGYEQYF
J: TRBJ1-5; size: NA; D: TRBD1; V: TRBV19; DNA: TGTGCCAGTAGTCGGACAGGGCGGAGTTCGAATCAGCCCCAGCATTTT; CDR3: CASSRTGRSSNQPQHF
J: TRBJ2-5; size: NA; D: NA; V: TRBV28; DNA: TGTGCCAGCAGACCCTCCGCAGGGCGACGAAAAGAGACCCAGTACTTC; CDR3: CASRPSAGRRKETQYF
J: TRBJ1-2; size: NA; D: TRBD1; V: TRBV28; DNA: TGTGCCAGCAGCCTTATCGCACTGGACAGGGGCGGCTACACCTTC; CDR3: CASSLIALDRGGYTF
J: TRBJ1-5; size: NA; D: NA; V: TRBV25-1; DNA: TGTGCCAGCAGTGGCGGGGCTCGTAATCAGCCCCAGCATTTT; CDR3: CASSGGARNQPQHF
J: TRBJ2-7; size: NA; D: NA; V: TRBV5-1; DNA: TGCGCCAGCAGCTTGACAGACTACGAGCAGTACTTC; CDR3: CASSLTDYEQYF
J: TRBJ2-7; size: NA; D: TRBD1; V: TRBV6-6; DNA: TGTGCCAGCAGTTACTCGACAGGGGGACGCTACGAGCAGTACTTC; CDR3: CASSYSTGGRYEQYF
J: TRBJ2-7; size: NA; D: NA; V: TRBV4-3; DNA: TGCGCCAGCAGCCGGATTATGAGGGAAAACTACGAGCAGTACTTC; CDR3: CASSRIMRENYEQYF
J: TRBJ1-5; size: few; D: TRBD1; V: TRBV28; DNA: TGTGCCATCAGGGGGCCGTATAGCAATCAGCCCCAGCATTTT; CDR3: CAIRGPYSNQPQHF
J: TRBJ1-5; size: NA; D: NA; V: TRBV2; DNA: TGTGCCAGCAGTGAAAGGGGCACCATTCAGCCCCAGCATTTT; CDR3: CASSERGTIQPQHF
J: TRBJ2-1; size: NA; D: NA; V: TRBV2; DNA: TGTGCCAGCAATGAGTTGCCAGGGTCAGGGAACAGTGAGCAGTTCTTC; CDR3: CASNELPGSGNSEQFF
J: TRBJ2-2; size: NA; D: NA; V: TRBV4-3; DNA: TGCGCCAGCAGCCACGAGGACAGGAACACCGGGGAGCTGTTTTTT; CDR3: CASSHEDRNTGELFF
J: TRBJ2-5; size: NA; D: TRBD1; V: TRBV19; DNA: TGTGCCAGTAGCCAAACAGGGGGCGATGGGACCCAGTACTTC; CDR3: CASSQTGGDGTQYF
J: TRBJ2-1; size: NA; D: TRBD2; V: TRBV12-5; DNA: TGTGCTAGTGGTTTGAAACTAGCGGGAGGGTTAGGAACCTACAATGAGCAGTTCTTC; CDR3: CASGLKLAGGLGTYNEQFF
J: TRBJ2-5; size: NA; D: TRBD2; V: TRBV30; DNA: TGTGCCTGGGCGAGCGGGACCGGAGAGACCCAGTACTTC; CDR3: CAWASGTGETQYF
J: TRBJ1-1; size: NA; D: NA; V: TRBV7-9; DNA: TGTGCCAGCAGCCCAGACAGACGTCAAGCTTTCTTT; CDR3: CASSPDRRQAFF
J: TRBJ1-1; size: NA; D: NA; V: TRBV11-2; DNA: TGTGCCAGCAGCCGCTTCACTACAGGGAACACTGAAGCTTTCTTT; CDR3: CASSRFTTGNTEAFF
J: TRBJ2-3; size: NA; D: NA; V: TRBV28; DNA: TGTGCCAGCATGAGACTAGACAGCACAGATACGCAGTATTTT; CDR3: CASMRLDSTDTQYF
J: TRBJ2-2; size: NA; D: NA; V: TRBV9; DNA: TGTGCCAGCAGCGTAGCTGTGGAGGATGACGGGGAGCTGTTTTTT; CDR3: CASSVAVEDDGELFF
J: TRBJ2-5; size: NA; D: NA; V: TRBV5-4; DNA: TGTGCCAGCAGCTTGCTCCCAGGGGAGACCCAGTACTTC; CDR3: CASSLLPGETQYF
J: TRBJ2-7; size: once; D: TRBD1; V: TRBV7-7; DNA: TGTGCTAGCAGCTTATGGGACAGCCACGAGCAGTACTTC; CDR3: CASSLWDSHEQYF
J: TRBJ2-7; size: NA; D: TRBD1; V: TRBV7-6; DNA: TGTGCCAGCAGCAAACAGGGGGCGAACTACGAGCAGTACTTC; CDR3: CASSKQGANYEQYF
J: TRBJ2-1; size: NA; D: TRBD2; V: TRBV7-9; DNA: TGTGCCAGCATGCGGACTAGCGCCTTCAATGAGCAGTTCTTC; CDR3: CASMRTSAFNEQFF
J: TRBJ2-7; size: NA; D: NA; V: TRBV28; DNA: TGTGCCAGCAGTTTGGACAGCAGCTCCTACGAGCAGTACTTC; CDR3: CASSLDSSSYEQYF
J: TRBJ2-1; size: NA; D: TRBD2; V: TRBV5-4; DNA: TGTGCCAGCAGCGCCCGAAGGGGTAGCGGGAGGCCCGGGGACAATGAGCAGTTCTTC; CDR3: CASSARRGSGRPGDNEQFF
J: TRBJ1-2; size: NA; D: NA; V: TRBV7-9; DNA: TGTGCCAGCAGCTCTTTGGGACTGGATGGCTACACCTTC; CDR3: CASSSLGLDGYTF
J: TRBJ1-5; size: NA; D: TRBD1; V: TRBV19; DNA: TGTGCCTCCGGGACAGGATTCGATCAGCCCCAGCATTTT; CDR3: CASGTGFDQPQHF
J: TRBJ2-2; size: NA; D: NA; V: TRBV7-2; DNA: TGTGCCAGCAGCTTAGTAGCGGTATCCACCGGGGAGCTGTTTTTT; CDR3: CASSLVAVSTGELFF
J: TRBJ2-5; size: NA; D: TRBD2; V: TRBV5-4; DNA: TGTGCCAGCAGCGAAAGCGGGAGTGGGAAGACCCAGTACTTC; CDR3: CASSESGSGKTQYF
J: TRBJ2-3; size: NA; D: TRBD2; V: TRBV5-1; DNA: TGCGCCAGCAGCTTGGGATCTAGCGGGCCCACAGATACGCAGTATTTT; CDR3: CASSLGSSGPTDTQYF
J: TRBJ2-2; size: NA; D: TRBD1; V: TRBV7-9; DNA: TGTGCCAGCAGCTTCGGAACGGGACAGGGTAACACCGGGGAGCTGTTTTTT; CDR3: CASSFGTGQGNTGELFF
J: TRBJ2-1; size: NA; D: TRBD2; V: TRBV5-4; DNA: TGTGCCAGCAGCGCGGAGGGACTAGCGGGAGGGGAGCAGTTCTTC; CDR3: CASSAEGLAGGEQFF
J: TRBJ2-3; size: NA; D: TRBD2; V: TRBV4-2; DNA: TGTGCCAGCAGCCAAGATCCGGCGGCTAGCGGGAAGACAGATACGCAGTATTTT; CDR3: CASSQDPAASGKTDTQYF
J: TRBJ2-6; size: NA; D: NA; V: TRBV30; DNA: TGTGCCGTCACGTCGGCTGGGGCCAACGTCCTGACTTTC; CDR3: CAVTSAGANVLTF
J: TRBJ2-2; size: NA; D: TRBD1; V: TRBV4-2; DNA: TGTGCTACTTCCCGAGTATGGGGACAGGGGGCGAACACCGGGGAGCTGTTTTTT; CDR3: CATSRVWGQGANTGELFF
J: TRBJ1-1; size: NA; D: NA; V: TRBV6-6; DNA: TGTGCCAGCAGTTACTCTTTCGACACTGAAGCTTTCTTT; CDR3: CASSYSFDTEAFF
J: TRBJ2-3; size: NA; D: NA; V: TRBV28; DNA: TGTGCCAGCAGTTTTGGGCGGGAACCTAGCACAGATACGCAGTATTTT; CDR3: CASSFGREPSTDTQYF
J: TRBJ2-7; size: NA; D: NA; V: TRBV6-6; DNA: TGTGCCAGCAGTTTTCGGTCTTCCGAGCAGTACTTC; CDR3: CASSFRSSEQYF
J: TRBJ1-2; size: NA; D: NA; V: TRBV28; DNA: TGTGCCAGCAGTTCCACAGGGTACTATGGCTACACCTTC; CDR3: CASSSTGYYGYTF
J: TRBJ1-1; size: NA; D: NA; V: TRBV28; DNA: TGTGCCACCGGACGGGAGAACACTGAAGCTTTCTTT; CDR3: CATGRENTEAFF
J: TRBJ1-1; size: NA; D: TRBD1; V: TRBV9; DNA: TGTGCCAGCAGCGACAGGGGAGGCACTGAAGCTTTCTTT; CDR3: CASSDRGGTEAFF
J: TRBJ2-1; size: NA; D: TRBD1; V: TRBV11-3; DNA: TGTGCCAGCAGCCCCCACTGGGGGACAGGGGAAAATAATGAGCAGTTCTTC; CDR3: CASSPHWGTGENNEQFF
J: TRBJ2-1; size: NA; D: TRBD2; V: TRBV27; DNA: TGTGCCAGCAGCTTAGGACCGGGACTAGCGGGAGGGAAGGCCTACAATGAGCAGTTCTTC; CDR3: CASSLGPGLAGGKAYNEQFF
J: TRBJ2-7; size: NA; D: NA; V: TRBV9; DNA: TGTGCCAGCAGCGCACAGGGTTACGAGCAGTACTTC; CDR3: CASSAQGYEQYF
J: TRBJ2-7; size: NA; D: NA; V: TRBV27; DNA: TGTGCCAGCAGTCAATTCGTGGGACGGGGACTCTACGAGCAGTACTTC; CDR3: CASSQFVGRGLYEQYF